Shown below are 19 T cell receptor beta chains from a single sample sequenced in a study of cytomegalovirus exposure and HLA in healthy donors. Use of 60 Vbeta and 13 Jbeta primers characterized the PCR. Clones were sequenced by immunoSEQ multiplex PCR, and TCRdb holds only the in-frame ones, with some missing. The sample yields fewer than 150,000 clones, about 80% seen once. Sequencing was carried out using PBMCs. The receptors come from a female donor in good health and CMV-seropositive.

V is TRBV2 and J is TRBJ1-5; TRBD1 agrees at 8 bases. The CDR3 contains 14 residues. V was pared by 5 bases and J by 9 bases, with 9 bases of the junction left unmatched. The germline V gene encodes CDR1 SNHLY and CDR2 FYNNEI. CDR3 region: CASSPDRVGRPQHF. In nucleotides, the CDR3 is TGTGCCAGCAGTCCGGACAGGGTGGGTCGGCCCCAGCATTTT.

The chain recombines TRBV5-3 with TRBJ1-5, with D unresolved. TRBV5-3 belongs to the ORF category, with a function that is uncertain. The CDR3 is 16 residues long. V was shortened by 0 bases and J by 4 bases, with 14 bases between the two germline ends. For the CDR3, the DNA is TGTGCCAGAAGCTTGGGAGAGGGTCGCGGAAATCAGCCCCAGCATTTT. Translation gives CARSLGEGRGNQPQHF.

The chain has TRBV2 and TRBJ1-6; tentative D call: TRBD1 (6 bases). The CDR3 loop spans 19 amino acids. Germline V CDR1 and CDR2: SNHLY, FYNNEI. Trimming took off 6 bases at V and 0 bases at J, with 21 bases between the two ends. As DNA, the CDR3 is TGTGCCAGCAGCGGTATCCCCGGGACAATGAGCTCCTATAATTCACCCCTCCACTTT. Translation: CASSGIPGTMSSYNSPLHF.

The chain employs TRBV28 and TRBJ1-2; D unclear. The CDR3 length is 17 residues. Trimming shortened V by 1 base and J by 2 bases, and 17 bases separated the two germline ends. Germline loops: CDR1 MDHEN, CDR2 SYDVKM. CDR3 region: CASSLSLVGRGNYGYTF. CDR3 DNA: TGTGCCAGCAGTTTATCCCTCGTTGGACGGGGAAACTATGGCTACACCTTC.

The V and J genes are TRBV30 and TRBJ1-5; D perhaps matches TRBD1 (6 bases). Germline CDR1 and CDR2: GTSNPN and SVGIG (reference sequence). The V and J ends lost 5 bases and 3 bases respectively, with 11 bases between them. The CDR3 has 13 amino acids. The CDR3 is CAWEGTNNQPQHF. CDR3 sequence (DNA): TGTGCCTGGGAGGGGACAAACAATCAGCCCCAGCATTTT. The whole variable domain, filled in from reference TRBV30 and TRBJ1-5, reads SQTIHQWPATLVQPVGSPLSLECTVEGTSNPNLYWYRQAAGRGLQLLFYSVGIGQISSEVPQNLSASRPQDRQFILSSKKLLLSDSGFYLCAWEGTNNQPQHFGDGTRLSIL.

The V and J genes are TRBV11-2 and TRBJ2-7, with 7 bases identical to TRBD1. The J segment lost 5 bases and the V segment lost 4 bases, leaving 2 bases of the junction unmatched. From germline, CDR1 is SGHAT and CDR2 FQNNGV. The CDR3 is 12 residues long. CDR3 nucleotides: TGTGCCAGCAGCTCCGGGACAGACGAGCAGTACTTC. Amino acid sequence: CASSSGTDEQYF.

V and J are TRBV7-2 and TRBJ2-7; a possible D gene is TRBD2 (6 bases). CDR1 and CDR2 (germline): SGHTA, FQGNSA. The CDR3 has 14 amino acids. Trimming removed 3 bases from V and 3 bases from J, with 12 bases in between. The DNA for the CDR3 is TGTGCCAGCAGCTTGGGACTGTCCGGCTACGAGCAGTACTTC. The encoded protein is CASSLGLSGYEQYF.

This chain's CDR3 is CASSQSRGIGEAFF. The DNA of the CDR3 is TGTGCCAGCAGCCAATCACGGGGGATCGGGGAAGCTTTCTTT. V and J are TRBV14 and TRBJ1-1, with D possibly matching TRBD1 (5 bases). The germline V gene encodes CDR1 SGHDN and CDR2 FVKESK. The CDR3 extends over 14 amino acids. Trimming took 2 bases from V and 8 from J, leaving 15 bases between them.

The chain has TRBV27 and TRBJ1-6; weak D call: TRBD1 (6 bases). This CDR3 spans 17 amino acids. CDR1 MNHEY and CDR2 SMNVEV come from the germline V gene (reference sequence). V was cut by 5 bases and J by 0 bases, with 14 bases left in between. The CDR3 DNA reads as TGTGCCAGCAGTCCGGGACACTCAAGCTCCTATAATTCACCCCTCCACTTT. Protein product: CASSPGHSSSYNSPLHF.

This chain uses TRBV10-3 with TRBJ1-2; 8 bases match TRBD1. V trimming: 6 bases; J trimming: 4 bases; junction bases outside the gene matches: 7. The CDR3 totals 14 residues. Germline CDR1 ENHRY, CDR2 SYGVKD. The CDR3 reads CAIRPGQASYGYTF. The CDR3 nucleotides are TGTGCCATCAGGCCGGGACAGGCCAGCTATGGCTACACCTTC.

The gene calls are TRBV1 and TRBJ2-6; TRBD2, the table's D call, was not compared with the DNA. TRBV1 is marked as a pseudogene. The CDR3 spans 19 residues. This chain's CDR3 is CTSSVCALGGVSGANVLTF. CDR3 DNA sequence: TGCACCAGCAGCGTTTGTGCGTTGGGCGGGGTGAGCGGGGCCAACGTCCTGACTTTC.

This clone was seen only a few times. V gene TRBV19 combines with J gene TRBJ1-1; 8 bases agree with TRBD1. This CDR3 region has 14 residues. V gave up 7 bases and J gave up 1 base; unmatched junction bases: 5. Germline V gives CDR1 LNHDA, CDR2 SQIVND (reference sequence). This CDR3 is CASTIQGGNTEAFF. CDR3 nucleotide sequence: TGTGCCAGTACAATACAGGGGGGGAACACTGAAGCTTTCTTT.

This sequence joins TRBV19 and TRBJ1-1, with 8 bases identical to TRBD1. The CDR3 covers 14 residues. V gave up 5 bases and J gave up 6 bases; unmatched junction bases: 8. The germline V gene has CDR1 LNHDA and CDR2 SQIVND (reference sequence). This CDR3 is CASSDRQGYAEAFF. CDR3 DNA: TGTGCCAGTAGTGACCGACAGGGGTACGCTGAAGCTTTCTTT.

The chain couples TRBV4-3 to TRBJ1-6; 7 bases map to TRBD1. CDR1 and CDR2 (germline): LGHNA, YSLEER. V was clipped by 0 bases and J by 7 bases; unmatched bases: 3. This CDR3 has 15 amino acids. The CDR3 coding sequence is TGCGCCAGCAGCCAAGATTTACAGGGGAATTCACCCCTCCACTTT. This translates into CASSQDLQGNSPLHF.

This chain joins TRBV10-3 and TRBJ1-2; no reliable D call. Trimming pared 11 bases from V and 2 bases from J, leaving 15 bases between. The length of the CDR3 is 13 residues. CDR1 is ENHRY, CDR2 SYGVKD, per germline. CDR3 residues: CAGRGPPNYGYTF. CDR3 bases: TGTGCCGGACGCGGGCCTCCGAACTATGGCTACACCTTC.

This clone was detected only a few times. In DNA, the CDR3 is TGTGCCAGCAGTTCCGGACAGGAGACCCAGTACTTC. Amino acid sequence: CASSSGQETQYF. The chain carries TRBV28 and TRBJ2-5; tentative D call: TRBD1 (6 bases). From germline, CDR1 is MDHEN and CDR2 SYDVKM. The CDR3 is 12 amino acids. Trimming pared 4 bases from V and 5 bases from J, leaving 8 bases between.

V usage is TRBV7-2 and J usage is TRBJ2-7, with 9 bases that match TRBD2. CDR1 is SGHTA, CDR2 FQGNSA, per germline. CDR3 length: 14 amino acids. V gave up 5 bases and J gave up 5 bases; unmatched junction bases: 7. CDR3 DNA sequence: TGTGCCAGCAGCCTCCGCGCGGGGGGGGACGAGCAGTACTTC. It is translated as CASSLRAGGDEQYF.

This rearrangement joins TRBV28 to TRBJ1-1, with 8 nucleotides matching TRBD1. The germline CDR1 and CDR2 sequences are MDHEN and SYDVKM. V lost 6 bases, J lost 4 bases, and 7 bases stayed unmatched. CDR3 size: 14 residues. CDR3 coding DNA: TGTGCCAGCAGGGTGACAGGGGTTGGCACTGAAGCTTTCTTT. This translates into CASRVTGVGTEAFF.

The genes are TRBV27 and TRBJ1-1; D ambiguous. This CDR3 has 11 amino acids. Trimming took off 8 bases at V and 5 bases at J, with 9 bases between the two ends. Germline-derived CDR1 and CDR2 are MNHEY and SMNVEV (reference sequence). The CDR3 bases are TGTGCCAGCGGCGGGAGTACTGAAGCTTTCTTT. Protein sequence: CASGGSTEAFF.